This T cell receptor (beta chain) was found in a study of graft-versus-host responses after intestinal transplantation. Background on the study: Induction with anti-thymocyte globulin, then tacrolimus and steroids for around three years, was given to all recipients.

Study conclusions and caveats: The marrow of recipients harbored GvH clones, and ileum or blood showed some of them first.

Details on this clone: What it binds is unknown.

The CDR3 totals 19 residues. Germline V gives CDR1 SGHDT, CDR2 YYEEEE. V lost 0 bases, J lost 1 base, and 22 bases lay in between. Using immunoSEQ multiplex PCR, the repertoire was profiled, and TCRdb retains in-frame clones only, with some absent. In the table there are 150,000 or so clones, about 93% of which are singletons. The genes are TRBV5-6 and TRBJ1-1; maybe TRBD1 (5 bases). The sample here was unstimulated CD4+ T cells sorted from spleen or lymph node cells, taken before intestinal transplant. The sequence was collected from a human donor who received an intestinal transplant. CDR3 sequence (DNA): TGTGCCAGCAGCTTGGCCGGGGCAGGGTGGGCAAGAAGGAACACTGAAGCTTTCTTT. It specifies CASSLAGAGWARRNTEAFF.